The present entry profiles one T cell receptor (beta chain) with its context. This clone was recorded a few times. Its antigen is still unknown. Base quality data are lacking; no much larger clone is found one base away. In total, 500 to 700 healthy bone marrow donors made up the cohort. Cohort members were all nominally healthy when sampled, although unrecorded immune exposures were likely present. The donor tested CMV seropositive, placing the donor among the approximately 290 seropositive members of the cohort. Every donor gave a peripheral blood sample, and the peripheral blood mononuclear cells from that sample were used for TCR beta sequencing. Genomic DNA was extracted from the blood cell samples with the Qiagen DNeasy Blood Extraction Kit. This specimen comes from a study of cytomegalovirus exposure and HLA in healthy donors (dated 2017 in TCRdb). With regard to the full study: An earlier analysis of a few hundred of the donors reported over 250 Gb of sequence data and 117 million unique TCR beta sequences obtained from roughly 170 million T cells. Approximately 310 gigabases of sequencing data and around 85 million unique TCR sequences made up an early release that covered 500 to 700 HLA-typed donors. Of the approximately 400 genotyped donors, 81% fell in the genetic ancestry cluster associated with self-reported Caucasian donors. The study aimed to test whether cataloging public T cell receptors could reveal signatures of past pathogen exposure. The study profiled the T cell repertoires of about 640 subjects by immunosequencing and related them to cytomegalovirus serostatus. In addition to the first cohort of 666 subjects, a separate validation cohort of approximately 130 different subjects was used. To predict cytomegalovirus infection status, the study combined high-throughput TCR immunosequencing, statistical association of individual TCRs with disease status, and machine learning. A later analysis re-analyzed previously published TCR beta repertoires from 600 to 850 donors and added high-resolution HLA genotyping to study TCR occurrence patterns. The later analysis used no new phenotypic data to find candidate immune exposures, relying instead on TCR beta sequences and their occurrence across donors. An earlier analysis of several hundred of the donors applied high-throughput TCR beta sequencing to assess whether each TCR beta V gene segment acted as functional or pseudogenic. Alongside the repertoire data, information on donor age, sex, ethnicity and CMV serostatus was compiled. A later genetic analysis used genome-wide SNP genotypes for 398 of the 666 donors, treating that subset as a discovery cohort. All discovery cohort repertoires had been generated using a single sequencing platform. Class I and class II HLA loci were covered by the typing at four-digit resolution. Typing coverage varied by locus: roughly 629-640 donors for A, B, C, DRB1 and DQB1; around 560 for DQA1; more than 600 for DPA1; more than 450 for DPB1. Because of strong linkage in the cohort, four or five DR-DQ haplotypes were treated as single units for association and clustering. On average, approximately 250,000 unique TCR beta nucleotide sequences were sequenced per donor among 398 genotyped donors of the cohort, with roughly 19% of those sequences being non-productive. What the authors observed across the whole study: According to a later analysis, TCR association rates differed among HLA loci, with DRB1 alleles showing the most associated TCRs and HLA-C alleles showing the fewest. Because the 87-base-pair reads could not distinguish some IMGT-functional V segments, including TRBV6-2 and TRBV6-3, those segments were excluded. A cluster of highly shared sequence variants was judged likely to be a technical artifact of the sequencing pipeline. The study gave a list of under 200 TCR beta chains associated with cytomegalovirus. A later analysis reported that several top co-occurrence clusters appeared linked to parvovirus B19, influenza, CMV and Epstein-Barr virus. Specific HLA alleles were associated with 15,000 to 20,000 TCR beta sequences at a false discovery rate of 0.05 in a later analysis. Sequencing depth was assumed to be roughly uniform across donors in the presence/absence analyses, though that assumption may not hold. According to a later analysis, most CMV-associated TCR beta chains appeared to be HLA-restricted, and the HLA associations seemed to be driven largely by CMV exposure. Assigning TCR associations to individual alleles was difficult when HLA alleles, especially DR and DQ, strongly co-occurred. In an earlier analysis of 450 to 750 of the donors, most TCR beta V segments appeared in productive rearrangements about 87% or about 30% of the time, broadly matching IMGT annotations. Because counts were too low, approximately 18 rarely observed V segments, including chromosome 9 orphons, were excluded from the earlier analysis of 587 of the donors. While some public TCRs were present in many individuals, most TCR sequences turned up only very rarely across donors. According to the authors, the approach could potentially be generalized to other disease states and immunological phenotypes. In both the original and validation cohorts, the classifier was reported to diagnose cytomegalovirus status with high specificity and sensitivity. A further reported finding was that TCR beta sequences accurately predicted the HLA-A and HLA-B alleles for most subjects in the first cohort. A later analysis found that HLA-associated TCR beta chains were more clonally expanded and had lower generation probabilities than equally common non-associated chains. Compared with the approximately 670-donor mean, donors in an Asian-associated ancestry cluster had fewer N-insertions in productive TCRs, according to a later genetic analysis. Linkage disequilibrium might explain the correlated functional status among segregating V segments, but an unknown experimental factor could not be excluded. Only TCR beta chains were sequenced in this cohort, and the absence of alpha or paired-chain data limited detectable features. Because HLA typing was unavailable for some donors at each locus, only the typed subset was used in association tests. A few of the identified cytomegalovirus-associated TCR beta chains were confirmed in vitro to be specific for cytomegalovirus antigens. The only immune exposure information available for the cohort was CMV serostatus. In a later genetic analysis, a missense DCLRE1C variant was associated with V-gene and J-gene trimming of TCR beta chains, and the association was replicated in an independent cohort.

Trimming accounts for 8 bases at V and 4 bases at J, while the number of junction bases matched to no gene is 9. Per the germline V gene, MNHEY is the CDR1 and SVGAGI is the CDR2. The CDR3 runs 15 amino acids, cysteine and phenylalanine included. The sequence is cut down to CDR3 DNA, 45 bases in frame from base 1. To prepare the library, the immunoSEQ multiplex PCR assay was applied. The multiplex PCR relied on a mix of 60 forward primers for TCR Vbeta segments and 13 reverse primers for TCR Jbeta segments. The CDR3 region of rearranged TCR beta genes was amplified from genomic DNA with a multiplex PCR assay. On the Illumina HiSeq System, the amplified TCR beta libraries were sequenced as 87-base-pair reads. On the study's bioinformatics: Across the 500 to 750 repertoires, a later analysis counted tens of millions of unique TCR beta chains, some 11 million of which were shared by at least two donors. To remove PCR and sequencing errors, raw reads were error-corrected and collapsed into unique sequences using a nearest-neighbor algorithm that merged closely related sequences. V, D and J gene segments were assigned by aligning CDR3 sequences to IMGT reference sequences. For a sequence to be retained, a match of at least six nucleotides was required to both a V gene segment and a J gene segment. Rearrangements were classified as productive when the CDR3 lacked stop codons and remained in frame with V and J, and all other rearrangements were classified as non-productive. CDR3 was defined according to IMGT convention as the region running from the second conserved V-encoded cysteine to the conserved J-encoded phenylalanine. Sequences without an unambiguous match to a single V gene segment were excluded from the earlier analysis of a few hundred of the donors. An earlier analysis of fewer than 650 of the donors classified V segments as functional when productive rearrangements were above 56.7% and as segregating when the standard deviation between donors was above 5%. A statistical classification framework was built to diagnose cytomegalovirus status from the catalog of TCR beta chain sequences. A later analysis assigned V and J genes by comparing TCR nucleotide sequences with IMGT/GENE-DB human TR gene sequences. The TCRdist pipeline was used in a later analysis to assign CDR3 sequences and most-parsimonious VDJ recombination scenarios. In a later analysis, each TCR beta chain was defined by its CDR3 amino acid sequence together with its V-gene family, and reads lacking a unique V-gene family were excluded. As a way to deal with suspected cross-contamination and a sequencing artifact, a later analysis dropped 450 to 700 nucleotide sequences that were highly shared and had low generation probability. In a later analysis, a clonal expansion index for each public chain was calculated from normalized within-repertoire ranks of inferred template counts. In a later analysis, generation probabilities were computed using a VDJ recombination model fitted to out-of-frame rearrangements, and the results were checked against IGoR. In a later analysis, hypergeometric tests were used to score TCR-TCR, TCR-HLA and TCR-CMV co-occurrence, with a repertoire-size bias correction applied to TCR pairs. A later analysis estimated false discovery rates by permuting HLA or CMV assignments 20 times. In a later analysis, co-occurring TCRs were grouped using DBSCAN, and TCRdist sequence similarity was added for clustering within HLA-allele-positive subsets. Repertoires with fewer than 30,000 or more than 120,000 public chains were left out of co-occurrence clustering, as were five repertoires with anomalous nucleotide sharing. Here the immuneACCESS table is served through TCRdb, limited to in-frame sequences with V and J called. Missing clones are a known gap in these copies; in checked studies unresolved V genes cover under half, and the rest lacks a known reason. The V and J calls and clone size were taken over from that table, and D and trimming were inferred from the DNA. The sample includes over 100,000 clones, with about a tenth observed a single time. The ten largest make up under 6.5% of the sample.

The sequencing sample was made of PBMCs. The rearrangement combines TRBV6-5 with TRBJ1-4, with 8 bases matching TRBD1. The clonotype originates from a man aged 35-49 years in good health and CMV-seropositive. The CDR3 here reads CASGGQGSGNEKLFF. The bases are TGTGCCAGCGGCGGACAGGGTTCGGGTAATGAAAAACTGTTTTTT.